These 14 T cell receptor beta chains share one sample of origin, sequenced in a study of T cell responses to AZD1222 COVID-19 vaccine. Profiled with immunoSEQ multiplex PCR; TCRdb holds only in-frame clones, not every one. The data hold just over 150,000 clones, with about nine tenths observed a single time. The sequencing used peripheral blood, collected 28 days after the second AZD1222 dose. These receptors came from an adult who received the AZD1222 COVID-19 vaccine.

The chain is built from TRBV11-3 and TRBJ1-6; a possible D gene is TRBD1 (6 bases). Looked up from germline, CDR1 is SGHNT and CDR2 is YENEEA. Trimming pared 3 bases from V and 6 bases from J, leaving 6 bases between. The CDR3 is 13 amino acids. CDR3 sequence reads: CASSLDSNSPLHF. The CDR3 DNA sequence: TGTGCCAGCAGCTTGGACAGTAATTCACCCCTCCACTTT.

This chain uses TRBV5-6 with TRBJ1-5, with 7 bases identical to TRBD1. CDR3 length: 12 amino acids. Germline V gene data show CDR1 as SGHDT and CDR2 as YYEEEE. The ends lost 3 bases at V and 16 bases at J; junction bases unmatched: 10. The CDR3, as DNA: TGTGCCAGCAGCTGGGGACAGCCAAAGAAACATTTT. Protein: CASSWGQPKKHF.

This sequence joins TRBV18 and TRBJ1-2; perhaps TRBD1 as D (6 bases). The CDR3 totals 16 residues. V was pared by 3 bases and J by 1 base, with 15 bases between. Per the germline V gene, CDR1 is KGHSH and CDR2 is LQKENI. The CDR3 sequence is CASSPLRGTINYGYTF. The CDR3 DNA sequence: TGTGCCAGCTCACCGCTCCGGGGGACAATTAACTATGGCTACACCTTC.

CDR3 sequence reads: CASSTNADSGANVLTF. CDR3 bases: TGTGCCAGCTCAACCAATGCAGACTCTGGGGCCAACGTCCTGACTTTC. The genes are TRBV18 and TRBJ2-6; no firm D call. Per germline, CDR1 KGHSH and CDR2 LQKENI. CDR3 length equals 16 residues. The V and J ends lost 5 bases and 0 bases respectively, with 11 bases between them.

The CDR3 region has the DNA TGTGCCAGCTCACGGGAGAACAATGAGCAGTTCTTC. It is translated as CASSRENNEQFF. V usage is TRBV18 and J usage is TRBJ2-1, with D possibly being TRBD2 (5 bases). The CDR3 consists of 12 residues. Trimming stripped 4 bases from V and 5 bases from J, with 6 bases between. Germline V lookup: CDR1 KGHSH, CDR2 LQKENI.

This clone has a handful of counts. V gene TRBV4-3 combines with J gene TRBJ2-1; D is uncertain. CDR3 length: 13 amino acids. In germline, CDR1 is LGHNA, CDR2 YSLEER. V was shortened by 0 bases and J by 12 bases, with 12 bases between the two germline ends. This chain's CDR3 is CASSQEVQHGQFF. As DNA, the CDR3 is TGCGCCAGCAGCCAAGAAGTACAACATGGGCAGTTCTTC.

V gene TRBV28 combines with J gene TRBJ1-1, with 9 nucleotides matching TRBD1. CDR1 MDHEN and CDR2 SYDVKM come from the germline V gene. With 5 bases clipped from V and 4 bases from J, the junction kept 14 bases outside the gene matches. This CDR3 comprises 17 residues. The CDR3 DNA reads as TGTGCCAGCAGTACATTCGGGACAGGGCCCCAGGGCACTGAAGCTTTCTTT. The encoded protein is CASSTFGTGPQGTEAFF.

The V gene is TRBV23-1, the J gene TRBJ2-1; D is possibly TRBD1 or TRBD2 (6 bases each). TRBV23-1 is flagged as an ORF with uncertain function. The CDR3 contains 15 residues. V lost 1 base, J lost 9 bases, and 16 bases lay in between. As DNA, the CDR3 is TGCGCCAGCAGTCAATTCAGGACGGGGGCGGGTGAGCAGTTCTTC. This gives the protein CASSQFRTGAGEQFF.

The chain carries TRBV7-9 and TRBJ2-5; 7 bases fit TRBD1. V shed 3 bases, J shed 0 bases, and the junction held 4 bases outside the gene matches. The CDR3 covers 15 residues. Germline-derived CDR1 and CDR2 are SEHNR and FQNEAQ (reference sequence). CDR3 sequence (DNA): TGTGCCAGCAGCTTTGACGGGACAGACCAAGAGACCCAGTACTTC. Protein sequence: CASSFDGTDQETQYF.

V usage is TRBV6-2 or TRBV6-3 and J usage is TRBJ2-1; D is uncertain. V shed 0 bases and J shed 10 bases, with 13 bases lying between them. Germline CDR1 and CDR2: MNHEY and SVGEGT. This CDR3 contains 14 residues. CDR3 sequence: CASSYSGNSNEQFF. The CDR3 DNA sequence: TGTGCCAGCAGTTACTCGGGGAATTCGAACGAGCAGTTCTTC.

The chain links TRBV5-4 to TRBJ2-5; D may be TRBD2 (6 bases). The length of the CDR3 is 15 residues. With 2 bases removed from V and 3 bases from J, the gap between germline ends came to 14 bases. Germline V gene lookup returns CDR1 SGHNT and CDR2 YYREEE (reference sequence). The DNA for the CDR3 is TGTGCCAGCAGCTTCCAGCTAGCGTTAGAAGAGACCCAGTACTTC. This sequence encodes CASSFQLALEETQYF.

The DNA for the CDR3 is TGCAGCGTTGGGAGCCAGGGGAACAACTATGGCTACACCTTC. It specifies CSVGSQGNNYGYTF. This rearrangement joins TRBV29-1 to TRBJ1-2; perhaps TRBD1 as D (6 bases). This CDR3 contains 14 residues. The germline V and J ends were trimmed by 4 bases and 2 bases, with 14 bases remaining between them. Germline V gene data show CDR1 as SQVTM and CDR2 as ANQGSEA.

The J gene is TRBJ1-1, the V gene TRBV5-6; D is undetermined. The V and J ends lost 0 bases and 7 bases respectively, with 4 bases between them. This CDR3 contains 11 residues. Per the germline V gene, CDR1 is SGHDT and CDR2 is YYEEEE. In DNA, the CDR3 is TGTGCCAGCAGCTTGGTGGATGAAGCTTTCTTT. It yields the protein CASSLVDEAFF.

The CDR3 DNA reads TGTGCCAGCAGTTCGACAGGGTATGGCTACACCTTC. Encoded protein: CASSSTGYGYTF. This chain connects TRBV27 to TRBJ1-2; 7 bases match TRBD1. Trimming removed 4 bases from V and 5 bases from J; junction bases left unmatched: 1. Germline CDR1 reads MNHEY; CDR2 reads SMNVEV (reference sequence). The CDR3 runs to 12 residues.